The following is a TCR beta chain sequence with its context. Its specificity is not known. The sample's time point: 10-day in vitro stimulation with candidate neoantigen peptide 3. The data belong to a study of PD-1 blockade in mismatch repair-deficient tumors. Looking at the study overall: All were previously treated, progressing patients with about twelve mismatch repair-deficient cancer types.

The CDR3 length is 14 residues. V was cut by 2 bases and J by 5 bases, with 10 bases left in between. Germline CDR1 LNHDA, CDR2 SQIVND (reference sequence). Some clones are missing from TCRdb's copy, which holds only in-frame ones; the method was immunoSEQ multiplex PCR. The sample has roughly 10,000 clones; around nine tenths are singletons. The sample here was cells cultured in vitro, taken from a patient treated with pembrolizumab. The genes are TRBV19 and TRBJ1-5; D unresolved. The clonotype was recovered from an adult with mismatch repair-deficient cancer. The CDR3 protein is CASSIFQLHQPQHF. DNA for the CDR3: TGTGCCAGTAGTATATTCCAGCTGCATCAGCCCCAGCATTTT.